Below, one T cell receptor beta chain is given with its context. Its antigen is not known. V was pared by 7 bases and J by 1 base, with 8 bases between. Looked up from germline, CDR1 is MNHEY and CDR2 is SVGEGT. The CDR3 runs to 13 residues. Noted time point: patch test 3, about 24 weeks after DPC sensitization. The treatment denotes: therapeutic diphenylcyclopropenone sensitization with weekly scalp DPC. The library tagged individual cDNA molecules with unique molecular identifiers. Via MiXCR, TCRdb re-called the RACE reads, giving one row per CDR3 protein. The top ten hold 2% to 2.5% of the sample, which has 190,000 or so distinct CDR3 sequences, roughly a quarter seen once. This record comes from a study of human T cells and chemical hapten exposure. Study-wide background: Across the whole study, which lasted approximately 5.5 months, patients were given diphenylcyclopropenone on the scalp once a week.

Study-wide findings and caveats: TCRs above 1 in 1000 frequency stayed constant with DPC sensitization. Patch test scores rose with PT1 expanded TCR counts, a positive correlation.

The source material was whole blood, sampled in connection with sensitization to the hapten diphenylcyclopropenone (DPC). The chain employs TRBV6-2 or TRBV6-3 and TRBJ2-1, with D unclear. The TCR originated in a middle-aged woman with alopecia areata. Some clones in this sample may be carry-over from other donors' samples. CDR3 nucleotides: TGTGCCAGCATGACCATGTCCTACAATGAGCAGTTCTTC. This codes for CASMTMSYNEQFF.